These T cell receptor beta chains were read from a single sample in a study of T-cell memory formation after mild COVID-19. In TCRdb, the 5' RACE reads were re-called with MiXCR into one record per CDR3 protein. The sample contains 400,000 or so distinct CDR3 sequences, around 19% of which appear only once. Input material: PBMCs or a T cell subset sorted from them (not recorded which). The receptors derive from an adult woman who had mild COVID-19 (a few samples of this study predate the infection). Cell type and time point are not known. Both conserved end residues are part of each CDR3. Expanded clones get a size class; other rows say once, few or many, or leave the size out.

V gene,J gene,clone size,CDR3 protein
TRBV12-3/TRBV12-4,TRBJ2-7,.,CASSQIETGTYEQYF
TRBV11-3,TRBJ1-6,.,CASSFSGGRVNSPLHF
TRBV20-1,TRBJ2-3,few,CSAPDEPTDTQYF
TRBV7-6,TRBJ2-5,once,CAIQQAGAWETQYF
TRBV9,TRBJ2-7,once,CASSVDITYEQYF
TRBV7-6,TRBJ2-2,.,CASTTRAGETGELFF
TRBV5-1,TRBJ2-2,.,CASSSGGYTGELFF
TRBV6-5,TRBJ2-3,.,CASSWGSGPSTDTQYF
TRBV11-2,TRBJ2-3,few,CASSWDGLSTDTQYF
TRBV19,TRBJ1-2,.,CAAHQGENYGYTF
TRBV30,TRBJ2-1,.,CAWRKERRLAGPLGYNEQFF
TRBV5-1,TRBJ2-1,.,CASSFRLTSGYNEQFF
TRBV19,TRBJ2-7,.,CASSHRVDTEQYF
TRBV6-2/TRBV6-3,TRBJ2-4,few,CAVRTSGRSNIQYF
TRBV21-1,TRBJ2-7,many,CASIPGQPFQQYF
TRBV20-1,TRBJ2-2,.,CSARDGGETRSGELFF
TRBV27,TRBJ1-2,few,CASSFMGLDGYTF
TRBV18,TRBJ2-7,.,CASSQYRSSEQYF
TRBV3-1,TRBJ1-2,.,CASSQVVTGEYTF
TRBV25-1,TRBJ2-7,few,CASSPPSGTGGYEQYF
TRBV12-3/TRBV12-4,TRBJ1-2,.,CASSLGGAVGYTF
TRBV15,TRBJ1-5,few,CATSSRDEVNQPQHF
TRBV30,TRBJ2-5,.,CAWSVQETQYF
TRBV11-2,TRBJ1-2,few,CASSGLGATYGGYTF
TRBV20-1,TRBJ2-7,many,CSAPGQGAFVGEQYF
TRBV12-3/TRBV12-4,TRBJ1-5,few,CASSFGQGAYSNQPQHF
TRBV9,TRBJ2-1,.,CASTSGQGIYNEQFF
TRBV12-3/TRBV12-4,TRBJ2-1,.,CASSLVRGQFF
TRBV7-3,TRBJ2-1,few,CASSLLGRAPNEQFF
TRBV3-1,TRBJ1-6,.,CASSTPDSYNSPLHF